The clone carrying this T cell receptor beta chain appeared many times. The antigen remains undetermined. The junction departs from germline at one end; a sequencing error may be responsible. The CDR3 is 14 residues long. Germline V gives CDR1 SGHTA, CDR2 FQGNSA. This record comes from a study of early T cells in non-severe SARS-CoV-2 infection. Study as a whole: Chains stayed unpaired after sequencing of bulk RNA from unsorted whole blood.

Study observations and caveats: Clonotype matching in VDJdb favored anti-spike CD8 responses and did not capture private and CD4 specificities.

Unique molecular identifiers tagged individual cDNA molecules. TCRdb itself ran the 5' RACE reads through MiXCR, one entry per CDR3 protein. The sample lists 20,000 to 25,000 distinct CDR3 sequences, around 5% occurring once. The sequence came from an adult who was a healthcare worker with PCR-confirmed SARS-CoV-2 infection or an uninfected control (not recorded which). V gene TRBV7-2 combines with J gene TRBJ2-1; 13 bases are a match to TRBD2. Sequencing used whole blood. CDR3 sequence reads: CASSLGTSGGDRIF. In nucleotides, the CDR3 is TGTGCCAGCAGCTTAGGGACTAGCGGGGGAGATCGAATCTTC.